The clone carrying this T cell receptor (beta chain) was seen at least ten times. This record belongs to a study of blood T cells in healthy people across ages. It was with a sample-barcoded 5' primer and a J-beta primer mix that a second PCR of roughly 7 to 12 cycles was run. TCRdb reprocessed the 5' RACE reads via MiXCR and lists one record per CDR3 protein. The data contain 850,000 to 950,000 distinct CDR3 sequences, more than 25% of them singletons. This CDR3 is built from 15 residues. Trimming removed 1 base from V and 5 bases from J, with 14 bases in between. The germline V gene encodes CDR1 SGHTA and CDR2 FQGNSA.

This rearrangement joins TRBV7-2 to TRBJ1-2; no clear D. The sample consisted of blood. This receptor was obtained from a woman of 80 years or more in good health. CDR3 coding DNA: TGTGCCAGCAGCTTAGGGACCGATAGAGGGTATGGCTACACCTTC. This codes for CASSLGTDRGYGYTF.